A selection of T cell receptor beta chains follows, all from one sample in a study of T-cell memory formation after mild COVID-19. One entry per CDR3 protein, called by TCRdb with MiXCR from the 5' RACE reads. Of approximately 150,000 distinct CDR3 sequences in the sample, about a fifth were seen once. Sequenced: PBMCs or a T cell subset sorted from them (not recorded which). The receptor set was obtained from an adult woman who had mild COVID-19 (a few samples of this study predate the infection). Cell type and time point are not known. CDR3s include the opening cysteine and the closing phenylalanine or tryptophan. D genes are given only for firm matches. Clone size is given for some rows only: seen once, a few or many times, or a class if the clone is expanded.

clone_size,v_call,j_call,d_call,cdr3_aa,cdr3_nt
few,TRBV29-1,TRBJ2-7,NA,CSAMQGNEQYF,TGCAGCGCCATGCAGGGTAACGAGCAGTACTTC
few,TRBV12-3/TRBV12-4,TRBJ2-1,NA,CASRPTVEGEQFF,TGTGCCAGCAGGCCTACCGTTGAGGGTGAGCAGTTCTTC
NA,TRBV27,TRBJ2-3,NA,CASSTQYF,TGTGCCAGCAGTACGCAGTATTTT
few,TRBV4-1,TRBJ2-7,NA,CASSQDYVSYEQYF,TGCGCCAGCAGCCAAGACTACGTCTCCTACGAGCAGTACTTC
NA,TRBV7-8,TRBJ1-1,TRBD1,CASSSNLGQGESTEAFF,TGTGCCAGCAGCTCGAATCTCGGACAGGGTGAATCCACTGAAGCTTTCTTT
few,TRBV30,TRBJ2-3,TRBD1,CAWATGGPAADTQYF,TGTGCCTGGGCTACAGGGGGCCCGGCGGCAGATACGCAGTATTTT
NA,TRBV6-1,TRBJ2-3,NA,CASSQGTTDTQYF,TGTGCCAGCTCCCAGGGTACGACAGATACGCAGTATTTT
NA,TRBV5-1,TRBJ2-5,TRBD2,CASSWRLAGDQETQYF,TGCGCCAGCAGCTGGAGACTAGCGGGGGACCAAGAGACCCAGTACTTC
NA,TRBV20-1,TRBJ2-3,NA,CSASRHLDTQYF,TGCAGTGCTTCCAGACACTTAGATACGCAGTATTTT
few,TRBV7-2,TRBJ2-7,NA,CASSFHVGRASSEQYF,TGTGCCAGCAGCTTTCACGTGGGCAGGGCCTCTAGCGAGCAGTACTTC
NA,TRBV5-1,TRBJ1-2,NA,CASSLRDWVPSGYTF,TGCGCCAGCAGCTTACGGGACTGGGTTCCATCCGGCTACACCTTC
NA,TRBV9,TRBJ1-2,NA,CASSANGGYGYTF,TGTGCCAGCAGCGCCAATGGAGGCTATGGCTACACCTTC
few,TRBV5-8,TRBJ1-1,NA,CASSFRSGRGNTEAFF,TGTGCCAGCAGCTTTAGATCAGGACGAGGGAACACTGAAGCTTTCTTT
NA,TRBV3-1,TRBJ2-1,NA,CASSQGGFGYNEQFF,TGTGCCAGCAGCCAGGGGGGATTCGGGTACAATGAGCAGTTCTTC
NA,TRBV5-5,TRBJ1-1,NA,CASSSQVTLQGAFF,TGTGCCAGCAGCTCACAGGTTACCTTACAGGGAGCTTTCTTT
NA,TRBV20-1,TRBJ2-7,NA,CSARGRRTGSSEQYF,TGCAGTGCTAGAGGCCGACGAACAGGGAGTAGCGAGCAGTACTTC
NA,TRBV6-1,TRBJ2-3,TRBD1,CASSERTGQQYF,TGTGCCAGCAGTGAACGGACAGGCCAGCAGTATTTT
NA,TRBV12-3/TRBV12-4,TRBJ1-5,NA,CASSFSRQPQHF,TGTGCCAGCAGTTTCTCCAGACAGCCCCAGCATTTT
few,TRBV12-3/TRBV12-4,TRBJ2-7,TRBD1,CASSFGGTGSYEQYF,TGTGCCAGCAGTTTTGGTGGGACAGGGTCCTACGAGCAGTACTTC
NA,TRBV12-3/TRBV12-4,TRBJ2-2,NA,CASSWDVRSTGELFF,TGTGCCAGCAGTTGGGATGTGCGGAGCACCGGGGAGCTGTTTTTT
many,TRBV12-3/TRBV12-4,TRBJ2-3,NA,CASSLSTDTQYF,TGTGCCAGCAGCCTTAGCACAGATACGCAGTATTTT
NA,TRBV29-1,TRBJ2-7,TRBD1,CSVMGQGVREQYF,TGCAGCGTGATGGGACAGGGGGTGCGGGAGCAGTACTTC
NA,TRBV20-1,TRBJ2-2,NA,CSVLPDTGELFF,TGCAGTGTCCTCCCGGACACCGGGGAGCTGTTTTTT
few,TRBV9,TRBJ1-2,NA,CASSVDLGRLGGYTF,TGTGCCAGCAGCGTAGATCTGGGTCGCTTGGGTGGCTACACCTTC
NA,TRBV6-4,TRBJ2-1,TRBD2,CASSDSGVSGKQFF,TGTGCCAGCAGTGACTCTGGGGTTAGCGGGAAGCAGTTCTTC
few,TRBV20-1,TRBJ2-7,NA,CSAREARSLYEQYF,TGCAGTGCTAGAGAGGCCAGGAGCCTCTACGAGCAGTACTTC
NA,TRBV5-4,TRBJ2-7,NA,CASSVLSLSGSYEQYF,TGTGCCAGCAGCGTCCTGTCTCTGAGTGGGTCCTACGAGCAGTACTTC
many,TRBV4-1,TRBJ2-2,NA,CASSLRGTGELFF,TGCGCCAGCAGCCTCCGGGGCACCGGGGAGCTGTTTTTT
few,TRBV19,TRBJ1-1,NA,CASSIDGMGGTEAFF,TGTGCCAGTAGTATAGATGGGATGGGCGGCACTGAAGCTTTCTTT
few,TRBV5-1,TRBJ1-1,TRBD1,CASSLARAGGTEAFF,TGCGCCAGCAGCTTGGCCCGCGCAGGGGGCACTGAAGCTTTCTTT
NA,TRBV7-3,TRBJ2-6,NA,CASSPTGSSGANVLTF,TGTGCCAGCAGCCCTACAGGGAGCTCTGGGGCCAACGTCCTGACTTTC
few,TRBV12-3/TRBV12-4,TRBJ2-3,NA,CASSLRNTQYF,TGTGCCAGCAGTTTAAGGAATACGCAGTATTTT
NA,TRBV7-8,TRBJ2-7,NA,CASSSSQVFSYEQYF,TGTGCCAGCAGCTCCAGTCAGGTGTTCTCCTACGAGCAGTACTTC
few,TRBV5-1,TRBJ2-1,TRBD1,CASSPGWDSEQFF,TGCGCCAGCAGCCCTGGGTGGGACAGTGAGCAGTTCTTC
NA,TRBV7-8,TRBJ2-1,NA,CASSPGGGRLLF,TGTGCCAGCAGCCCAGGGGGGGGGCGTTTGCTCTTC
NA,TRBV7-3,TRBJ2-3,TRBD2,CASSLGGGAVNTQYF,TGTGCCAGCAGCTTAGGCGGGGGGGCCGTAAATACGCAGTATTTT
NA,TRBV5-5,TRBJ1-1,NA,CASSLTGSLRNTEAFF,TGTGCCAGCAGCTTGACAGGCTCCTTGAGGAACACTGAAGCTTTCTTT
few,TRBV7-2,TRBJ1-4,NA,CASRSVKAGEKLFF,TGTGCCAGCAGATCCGTCAAGGCGGGAGAAAAACTGTTTTTT
NA,TRBV6-2/TRBV6-3,TRBJ1-2,TRBD1,CASSYSETGDYGYTF,TGTGCCAGCAGTTACTCTGAGACAGGGGACTATGGCTACACCTTC
few,TRBV11-3,TRBJ1-1,NA,CASSISTGTEAFF,TGTGCCAGCAGCATTTCGACAGGCACTGAAGCTTTCTTT
few,TRBV28,TRBJ2-7,NA,CASSPGLREQYF,TGTGCCAGCAGTCCGGGGCTGCGAGAGCAGTACTTC
few,TRBV5-1,TRBJ1-1,NA,CASTPSRVGDTEAFF,TGCGCCAGCACTCCATCCCGGGTTGGGGACACTGAAGCTTTCTTT